This T cell receptor (beta chain) stems from a study of blood T cell repertoires in COVID-19. In the study overall: T cells, B-cell-depleted T cells, or PBMCs supplied cDNA or gDNA.

The junction had 8 bases not matched to a gene; V was cut back by 6 bases and J by 2 bases. Germline V gene data show CDR1 as ENHRY and CDR2 as SYGVKD. This CDR3 comprises 16 residues. Original analysis: Estimation of nucleated cell counts was performed using reference gene primer amplification. Assay used: immunoSEQ multiplex PCR; TCRdb lists only in-frame clones, some missing. V and J calls and clone size follow that table, whereas D and trimming were derived from the DNA. The repertoire holds approximately 50,000 clones, 85% seen once, with about 10% in the top ten. Sequencing was carried out using peripheral blood. J is TRBJ2-3 and V is TRBV10-3, with TRBD1 matching over 10 bases. The clonotype was recovered from a human donor in a cohort sampled during active COVID-19. The CDR3, as DNA: TGTGCCATCAGGGGCCGGGACAGGGGCTACACAGATACGCAGTATTTT. This translates into CAIRGRDRGYTDTQYF.